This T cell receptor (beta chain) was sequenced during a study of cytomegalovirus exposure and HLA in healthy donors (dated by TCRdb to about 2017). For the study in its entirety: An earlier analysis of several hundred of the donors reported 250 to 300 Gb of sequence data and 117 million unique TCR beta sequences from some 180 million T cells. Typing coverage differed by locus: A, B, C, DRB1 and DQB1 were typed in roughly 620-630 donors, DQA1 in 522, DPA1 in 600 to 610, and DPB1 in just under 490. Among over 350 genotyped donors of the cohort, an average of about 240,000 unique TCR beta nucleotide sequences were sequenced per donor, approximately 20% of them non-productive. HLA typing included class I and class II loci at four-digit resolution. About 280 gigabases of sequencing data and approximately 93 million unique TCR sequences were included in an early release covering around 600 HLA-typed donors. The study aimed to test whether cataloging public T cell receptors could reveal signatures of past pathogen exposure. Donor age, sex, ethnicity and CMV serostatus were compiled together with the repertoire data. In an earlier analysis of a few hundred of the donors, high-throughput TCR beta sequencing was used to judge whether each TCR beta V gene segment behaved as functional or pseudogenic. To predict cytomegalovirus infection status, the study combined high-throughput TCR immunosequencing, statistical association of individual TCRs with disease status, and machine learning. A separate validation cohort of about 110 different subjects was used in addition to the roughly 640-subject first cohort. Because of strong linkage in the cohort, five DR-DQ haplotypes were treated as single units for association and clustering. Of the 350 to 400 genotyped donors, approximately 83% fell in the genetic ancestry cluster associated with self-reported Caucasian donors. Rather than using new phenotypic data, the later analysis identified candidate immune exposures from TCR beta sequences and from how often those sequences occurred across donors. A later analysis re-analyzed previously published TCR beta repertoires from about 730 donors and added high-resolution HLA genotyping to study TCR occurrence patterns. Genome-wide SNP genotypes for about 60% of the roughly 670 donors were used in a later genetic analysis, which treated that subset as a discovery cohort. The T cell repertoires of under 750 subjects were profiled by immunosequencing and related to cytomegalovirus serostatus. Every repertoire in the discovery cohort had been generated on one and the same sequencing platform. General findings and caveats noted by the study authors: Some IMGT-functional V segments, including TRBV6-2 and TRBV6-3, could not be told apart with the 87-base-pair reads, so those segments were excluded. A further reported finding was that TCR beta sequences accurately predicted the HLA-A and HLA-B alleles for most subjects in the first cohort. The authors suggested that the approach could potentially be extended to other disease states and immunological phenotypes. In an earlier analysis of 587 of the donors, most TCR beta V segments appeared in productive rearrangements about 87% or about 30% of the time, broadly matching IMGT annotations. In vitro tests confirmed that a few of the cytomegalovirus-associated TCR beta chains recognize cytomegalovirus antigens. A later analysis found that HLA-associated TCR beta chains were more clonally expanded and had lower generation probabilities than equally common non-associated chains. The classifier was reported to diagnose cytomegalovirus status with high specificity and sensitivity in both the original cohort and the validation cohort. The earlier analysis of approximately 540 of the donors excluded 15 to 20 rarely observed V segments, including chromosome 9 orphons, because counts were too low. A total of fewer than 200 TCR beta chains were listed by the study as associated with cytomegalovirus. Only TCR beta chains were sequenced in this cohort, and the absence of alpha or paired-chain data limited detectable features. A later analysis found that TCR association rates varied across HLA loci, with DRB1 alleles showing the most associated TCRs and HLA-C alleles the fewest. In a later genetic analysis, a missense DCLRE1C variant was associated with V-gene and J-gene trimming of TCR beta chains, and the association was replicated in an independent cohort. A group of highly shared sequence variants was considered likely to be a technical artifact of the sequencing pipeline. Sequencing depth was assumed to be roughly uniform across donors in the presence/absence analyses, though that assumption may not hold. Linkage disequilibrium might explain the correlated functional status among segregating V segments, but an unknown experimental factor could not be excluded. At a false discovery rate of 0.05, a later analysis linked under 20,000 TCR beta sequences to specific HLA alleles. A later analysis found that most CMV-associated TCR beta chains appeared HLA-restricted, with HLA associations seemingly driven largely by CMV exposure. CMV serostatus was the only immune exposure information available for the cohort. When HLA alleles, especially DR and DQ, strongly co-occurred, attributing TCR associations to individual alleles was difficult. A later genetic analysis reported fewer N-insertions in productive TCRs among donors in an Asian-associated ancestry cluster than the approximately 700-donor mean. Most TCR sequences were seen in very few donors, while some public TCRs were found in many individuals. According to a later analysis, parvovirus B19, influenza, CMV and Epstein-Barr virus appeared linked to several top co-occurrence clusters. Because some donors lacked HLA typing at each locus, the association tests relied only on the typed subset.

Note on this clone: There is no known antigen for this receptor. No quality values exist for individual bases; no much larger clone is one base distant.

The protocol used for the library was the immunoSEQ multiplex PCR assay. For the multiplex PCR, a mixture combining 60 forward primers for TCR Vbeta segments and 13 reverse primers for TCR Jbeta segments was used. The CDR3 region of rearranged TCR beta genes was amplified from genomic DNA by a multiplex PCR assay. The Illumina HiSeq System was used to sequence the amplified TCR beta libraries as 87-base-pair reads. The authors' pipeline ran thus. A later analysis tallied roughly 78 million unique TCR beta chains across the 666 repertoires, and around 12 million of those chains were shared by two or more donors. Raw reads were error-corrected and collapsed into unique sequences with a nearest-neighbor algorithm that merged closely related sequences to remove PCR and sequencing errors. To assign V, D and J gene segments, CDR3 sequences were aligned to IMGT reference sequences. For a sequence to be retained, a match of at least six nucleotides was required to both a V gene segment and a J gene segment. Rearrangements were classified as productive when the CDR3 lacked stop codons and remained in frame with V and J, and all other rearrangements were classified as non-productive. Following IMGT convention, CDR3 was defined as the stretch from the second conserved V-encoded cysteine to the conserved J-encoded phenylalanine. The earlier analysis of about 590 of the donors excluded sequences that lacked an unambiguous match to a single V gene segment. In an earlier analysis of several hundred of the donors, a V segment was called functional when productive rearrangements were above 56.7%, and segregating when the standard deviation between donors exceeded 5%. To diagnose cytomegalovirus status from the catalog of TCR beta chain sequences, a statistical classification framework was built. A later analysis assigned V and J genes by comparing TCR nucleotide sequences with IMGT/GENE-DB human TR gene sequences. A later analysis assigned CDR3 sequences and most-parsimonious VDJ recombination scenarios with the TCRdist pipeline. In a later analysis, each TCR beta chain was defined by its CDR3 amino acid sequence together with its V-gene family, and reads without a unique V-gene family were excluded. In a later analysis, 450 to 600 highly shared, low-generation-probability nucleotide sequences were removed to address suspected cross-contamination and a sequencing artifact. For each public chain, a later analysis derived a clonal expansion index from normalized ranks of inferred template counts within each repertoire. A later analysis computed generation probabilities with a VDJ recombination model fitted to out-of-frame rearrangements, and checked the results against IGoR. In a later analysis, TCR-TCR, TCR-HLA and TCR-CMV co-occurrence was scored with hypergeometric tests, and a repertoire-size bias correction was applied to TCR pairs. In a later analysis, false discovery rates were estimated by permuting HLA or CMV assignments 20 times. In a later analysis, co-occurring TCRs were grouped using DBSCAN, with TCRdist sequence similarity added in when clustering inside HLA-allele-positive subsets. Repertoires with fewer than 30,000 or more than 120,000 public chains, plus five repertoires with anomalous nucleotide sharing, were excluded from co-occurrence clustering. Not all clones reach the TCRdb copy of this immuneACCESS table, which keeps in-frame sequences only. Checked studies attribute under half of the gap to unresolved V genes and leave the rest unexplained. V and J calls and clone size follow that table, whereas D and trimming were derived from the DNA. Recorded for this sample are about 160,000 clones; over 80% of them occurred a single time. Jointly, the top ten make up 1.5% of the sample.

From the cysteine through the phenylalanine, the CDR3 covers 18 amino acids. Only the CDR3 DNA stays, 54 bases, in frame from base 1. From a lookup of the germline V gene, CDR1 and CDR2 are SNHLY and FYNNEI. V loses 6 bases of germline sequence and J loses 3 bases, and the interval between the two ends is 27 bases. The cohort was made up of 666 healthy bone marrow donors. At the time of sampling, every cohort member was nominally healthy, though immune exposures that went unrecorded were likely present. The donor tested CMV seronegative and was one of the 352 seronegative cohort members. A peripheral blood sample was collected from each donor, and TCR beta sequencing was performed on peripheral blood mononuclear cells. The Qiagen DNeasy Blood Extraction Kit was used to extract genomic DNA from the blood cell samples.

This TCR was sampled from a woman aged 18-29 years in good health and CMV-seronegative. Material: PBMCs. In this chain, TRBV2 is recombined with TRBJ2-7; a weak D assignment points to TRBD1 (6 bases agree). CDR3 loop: CASSVQWGPGLGLYEQYF. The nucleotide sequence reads TGTGCCAGCAGCGTTCAGTGGGGGCCGGGATTAGGGCTCTACGAGCAGTACTTC. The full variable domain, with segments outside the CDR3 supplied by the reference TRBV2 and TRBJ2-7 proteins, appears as EPEVTQTPSHQVTQMGQEVILRCVPISNHLYFYWYRQILGQKVEFLVSFYNNEISEKSEIFDDQFSVERPDGSNFTLKIRSTKLEDSAMYFCASSVQWGPGLGLYEQYFGPGTRLTVT.